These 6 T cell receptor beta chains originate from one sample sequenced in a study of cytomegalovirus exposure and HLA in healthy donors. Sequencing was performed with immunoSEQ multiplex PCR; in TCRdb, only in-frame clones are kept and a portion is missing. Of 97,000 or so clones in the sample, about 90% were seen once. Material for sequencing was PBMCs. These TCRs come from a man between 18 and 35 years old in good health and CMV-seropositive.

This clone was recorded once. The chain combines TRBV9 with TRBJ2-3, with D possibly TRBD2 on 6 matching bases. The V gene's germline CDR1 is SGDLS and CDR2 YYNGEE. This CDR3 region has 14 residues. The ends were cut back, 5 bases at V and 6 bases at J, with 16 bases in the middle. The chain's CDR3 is CASSEPGTLDTQYF. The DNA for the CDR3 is TGTGCCAGCAGTGAACCTGGGACTTTGGATACGCAGTATTTT. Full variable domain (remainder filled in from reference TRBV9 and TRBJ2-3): DSGVTQTPKHLITATGQRVTLRCSPRSGDLSVYWYQQSLDQGLQFLIQYYNGEERAKGNILERFSAQQFPDLHSELNLSSLELGDSALYFCASSEPGTLDTQYFGPGTRLTVL.

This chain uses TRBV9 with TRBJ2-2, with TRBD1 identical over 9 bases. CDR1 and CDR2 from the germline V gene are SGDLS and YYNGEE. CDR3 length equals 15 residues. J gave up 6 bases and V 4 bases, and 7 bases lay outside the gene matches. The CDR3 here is CASSLAQGAPGELFF. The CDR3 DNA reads TGTGCCAGCAGCTTAGCACAGGGGGCCCCCGGGGAGCTGTTTTTT.

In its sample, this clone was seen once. The CDR3 coding sequence is TGTGCCAGTAGTATGGGTGGGGGGGGACACTACGAGCAGTACTTC. This translates into CASSMGGGGHYEQYF. V is TRBV19 and J is TRBJ2-7, with D tentatively TRBD2 (7 bases). CDR3 length: 15 residues. V was clipped by 3 bases and J by 3 bases, with 15 bases between them. The germline V gene encodes CDR1 LNHDA and CDR2 SQIVND (reference sequence).

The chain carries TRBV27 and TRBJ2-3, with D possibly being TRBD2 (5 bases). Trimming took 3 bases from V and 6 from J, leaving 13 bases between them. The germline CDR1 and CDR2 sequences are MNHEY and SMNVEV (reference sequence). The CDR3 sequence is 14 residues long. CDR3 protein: CASSFEGISDTQYF. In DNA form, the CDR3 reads TGTGCCAGCAGTTTTGAGGGCATCAGCGATACGCAGTATTTT.

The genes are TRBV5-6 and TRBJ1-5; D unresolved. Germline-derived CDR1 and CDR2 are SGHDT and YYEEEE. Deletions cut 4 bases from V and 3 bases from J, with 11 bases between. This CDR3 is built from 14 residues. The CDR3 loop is CASSREGYNQPQHF. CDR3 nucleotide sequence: TGTGCCAGCAGCCGGGAGGGCTACAATCAGCCCCAGCATTTT.

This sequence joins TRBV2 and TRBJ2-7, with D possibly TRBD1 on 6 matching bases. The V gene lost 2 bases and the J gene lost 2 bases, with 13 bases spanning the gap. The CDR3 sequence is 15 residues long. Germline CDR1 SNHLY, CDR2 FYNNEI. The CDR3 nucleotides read TGTGCCAGCAGTGAAATCGCAGGGGCAACCTACGAGCAGTACTTC. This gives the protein CASSEIAGATYEQYF.